This T cell receptor (beta chain) was sequenced during a study of blood T cell repertoires in COVID-19. Across the whole study: COVID-19 samples, acute and convalescent, were from the United States, Italy and Spain. The cDNA or gDNA used as material had been derived from T cells, B-cell-depleted T cells, or PBMCs.

In the authors' workflow: How many nucleated cells were present was estimated from reference gene primer amplification. Using immunoSEQ multiplex PCR, the repertoire was profiled, and TCRdb retains in-frame clones only, with some absent. From that table come the V and J calls and clone size; the DNA was used to work out D and trimming. The profile shows around 400,000 clones, about 89% of them singletons. Followed longitudinally, the Seattle patients had been enrolled during active infection. The origin of this receptor is a woman in her sixties with COVID-19, enrolled during active disease. Sequencing was carried out using peripheral blood.

The CDR3 is CASSEPHRTDYGYTF. CDR3 nucleotide sequence: TGCGCCAGCAGTGAGCCCCACAGGACAGATTATGGCTACACCTTC. The chain combines TRBV10-2 with TRBJ1-2, with D perhaps matching TRBD1 (6 bases). Trimming removed 2 bases at V and 5 bases at J, with 15 bases between. Germline lookup yields CDR1 WSHSY and CDR2 SAAADI. There are 15 residues in the CDR3.